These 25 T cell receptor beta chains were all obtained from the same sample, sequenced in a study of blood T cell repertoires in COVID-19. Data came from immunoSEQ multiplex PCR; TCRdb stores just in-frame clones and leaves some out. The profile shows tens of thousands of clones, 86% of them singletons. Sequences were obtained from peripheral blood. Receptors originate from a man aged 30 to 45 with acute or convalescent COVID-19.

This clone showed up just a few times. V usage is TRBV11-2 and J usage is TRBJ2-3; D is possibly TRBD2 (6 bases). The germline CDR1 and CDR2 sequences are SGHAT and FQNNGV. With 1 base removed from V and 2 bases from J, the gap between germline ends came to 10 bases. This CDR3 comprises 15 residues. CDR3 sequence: CASSLGPSDTDTQYF. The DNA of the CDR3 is TGTGCCAGCAGCTTAGGGCCTAGCGACACAGATACGCAGTATTTT. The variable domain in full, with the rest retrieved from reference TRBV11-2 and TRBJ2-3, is EAGVAQSPRYKIIEKRQSVAFWCNPISGHATLYWYQQILGQGPKLLIQFQNNGVVDDSQLPKDRFSAERLKGVDSTLKIQPAKLEDSAVYLCASSLGPSDTDTQYFGPGTRLTVL.

CDR3 amino acids: CASSSGLAGVTATQYF. The CDR3 DNA reads TGTGCCAGCAGCTCAGGACTAGCGGGAGTAACGGCTACGCAGTATTTT. The chain couples TRBV11-2 to TRBJ2-3; 13 bases line up with TRBD2. The germline gives CDR1 SGHAT, CDR2 FQNNGV. The CDR3 has 16 residues. V was pared by 4 bases and J by 8 bases, with 9 bases of the junction left unmatched.

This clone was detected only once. The CDR3 here is CASSPVAGEGNEQFF. The CDR3 DNA sequence: TGCGCCAGCAGCCCCGTAGCGGGAGAGGGTAATGAGCAGTTCTTC. The chain couples TRBV4-1 to TRBJ2-1; TRBD2 matches 9 bases. Germline V gene data show CDR1 as MGHRA and CDR2 as YSYEKL. The V gene end was trimmed by 4 bases and the J gene end by 7 bases; junction bases not matched to a gene: 8. CDR3 length equals 15 residues.

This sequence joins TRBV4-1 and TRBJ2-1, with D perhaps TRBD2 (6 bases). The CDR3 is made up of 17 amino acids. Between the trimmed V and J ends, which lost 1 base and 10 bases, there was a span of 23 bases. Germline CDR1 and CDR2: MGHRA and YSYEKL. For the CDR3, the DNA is TGCGCCAGCAGCCAAGTGGCGAGAGGGAGGAAGGACGCCGAGCAGTTCTTC. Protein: CASSQVARGRKDAEQFF.

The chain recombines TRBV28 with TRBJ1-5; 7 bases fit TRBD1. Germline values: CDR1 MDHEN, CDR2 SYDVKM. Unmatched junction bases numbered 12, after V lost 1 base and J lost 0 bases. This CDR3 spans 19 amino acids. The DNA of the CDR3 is TGTGCCAGCAGTTTATTGACAGGGACGGACAGATATAGCAATCAGCCCCAGCATTTT. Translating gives CASSLLTGTDRYSNQPQHF. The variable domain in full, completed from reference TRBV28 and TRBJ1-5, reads DVKVTQSSRYLVKRTGEKVFLECVQDMDHENMFWYRQDPGLGLRLIYFSYDVKMKEKGDIPEGYSVSREKKERFSLILESASTNQTSMYLCASSLLTGTDRYSNQPQHFGDGTRLSIL.

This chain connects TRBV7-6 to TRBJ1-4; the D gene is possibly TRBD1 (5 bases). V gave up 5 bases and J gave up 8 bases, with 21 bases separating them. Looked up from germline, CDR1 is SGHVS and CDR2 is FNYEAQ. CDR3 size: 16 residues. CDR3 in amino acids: CASSPSPDTYGEKLFF. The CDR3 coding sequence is TGTGCCAGCAGCCCCTCCCCGGACACCTATGGGGAAAAACTGTTTTTT.

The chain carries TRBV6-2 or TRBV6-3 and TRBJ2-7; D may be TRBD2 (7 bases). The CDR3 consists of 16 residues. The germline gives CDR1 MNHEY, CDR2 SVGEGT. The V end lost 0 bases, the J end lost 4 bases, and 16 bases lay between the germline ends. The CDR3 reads CASSYSDSAGEYEQYF. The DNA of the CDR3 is TGTGCCAGCAGTTACTCGGACAGCGCGGGGGAATACGAGCAGTACTTC.

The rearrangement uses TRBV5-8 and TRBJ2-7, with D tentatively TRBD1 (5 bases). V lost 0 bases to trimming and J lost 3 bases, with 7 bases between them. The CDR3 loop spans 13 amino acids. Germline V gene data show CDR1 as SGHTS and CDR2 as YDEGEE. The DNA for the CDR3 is TGTGCCAGCAGCTTGGTAAGGGGCTACGAGCAGTACTTC. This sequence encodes CASSLVRGYEQYF.

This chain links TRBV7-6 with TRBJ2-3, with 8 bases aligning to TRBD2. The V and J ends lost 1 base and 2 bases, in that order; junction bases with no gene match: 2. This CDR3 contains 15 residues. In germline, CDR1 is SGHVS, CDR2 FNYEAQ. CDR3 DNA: TGTGCCAGCAGCTTAGACGGGAGGGCCACAGATACGCAGTATTTT. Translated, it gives CASSLDGRATDTQYF.

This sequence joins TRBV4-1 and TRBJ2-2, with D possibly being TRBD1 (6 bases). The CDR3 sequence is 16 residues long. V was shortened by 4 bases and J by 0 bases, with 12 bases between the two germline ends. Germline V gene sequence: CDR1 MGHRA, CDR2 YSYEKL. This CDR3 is CASSRGQFANTGELFF. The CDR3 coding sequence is TGCGCCAGCAGCCGAGGACAGTTCGCGAACACCGGGGAGCTGTTTTTT.

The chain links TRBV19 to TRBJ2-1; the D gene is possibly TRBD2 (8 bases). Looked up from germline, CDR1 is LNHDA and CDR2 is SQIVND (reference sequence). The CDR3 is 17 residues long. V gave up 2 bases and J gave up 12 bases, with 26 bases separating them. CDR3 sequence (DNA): TGTGCCAGTAGTATAACTTCGGGACTAGGTCTACGACAGGGGCAGTTCTTC. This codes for CASSITSGLGLRQGQFF.

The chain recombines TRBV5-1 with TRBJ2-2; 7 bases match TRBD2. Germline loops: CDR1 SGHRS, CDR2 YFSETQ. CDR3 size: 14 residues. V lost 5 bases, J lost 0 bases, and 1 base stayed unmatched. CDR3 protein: CASSAGANTGELFF. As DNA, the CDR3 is TGCGCCAGCAGTGCGGGAGCGAACACCGGGGAGCTGTTTTTT.

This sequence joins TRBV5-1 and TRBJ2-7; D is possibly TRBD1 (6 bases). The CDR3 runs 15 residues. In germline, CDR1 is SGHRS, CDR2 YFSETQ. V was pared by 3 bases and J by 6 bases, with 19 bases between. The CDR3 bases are TGCGCCAGCAGCTCCGGCTGGACAGAGGCTTTCGAGCAGTACTTC. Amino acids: CASSSGWTEAFEQYF.

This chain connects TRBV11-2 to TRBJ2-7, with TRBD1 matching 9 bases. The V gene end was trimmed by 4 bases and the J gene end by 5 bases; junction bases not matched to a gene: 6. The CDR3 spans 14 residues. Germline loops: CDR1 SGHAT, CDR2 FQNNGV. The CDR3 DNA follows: TGTGCCAGCAGCTCCGGGACAGGGATCCACGAGCAGTACTTC. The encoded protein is CASSSGTGIHEQYF.

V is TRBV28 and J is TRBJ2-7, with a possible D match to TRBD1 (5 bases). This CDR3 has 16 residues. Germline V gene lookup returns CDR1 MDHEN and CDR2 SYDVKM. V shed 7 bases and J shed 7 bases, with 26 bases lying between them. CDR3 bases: TGTGCCAGCACACCTCTCCGGCTGGGCGGAAGGGGAGAGCAGTACTTC. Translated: CASTPLRLGGRGEQYF.

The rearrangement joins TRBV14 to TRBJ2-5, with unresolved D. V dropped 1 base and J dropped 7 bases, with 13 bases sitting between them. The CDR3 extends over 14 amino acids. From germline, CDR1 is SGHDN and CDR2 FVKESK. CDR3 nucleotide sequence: TGTGCCAGCAGCCAAGTTTTGGCCATTGGGACCCAGTACTTC. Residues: CASSQVLAIGTQYF.

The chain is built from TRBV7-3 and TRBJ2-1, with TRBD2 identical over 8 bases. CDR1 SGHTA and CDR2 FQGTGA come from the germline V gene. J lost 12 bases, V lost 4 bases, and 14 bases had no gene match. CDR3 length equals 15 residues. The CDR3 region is CASSSSGTSLVGQFF. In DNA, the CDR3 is TGTGCCAGCAGCTCTTCCGGGACTAGTCTAGTTGGGCAGTTCTTC.

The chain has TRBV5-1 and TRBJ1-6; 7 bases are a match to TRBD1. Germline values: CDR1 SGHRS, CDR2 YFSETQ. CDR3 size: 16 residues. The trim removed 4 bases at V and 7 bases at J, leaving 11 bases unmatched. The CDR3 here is CASSGSGTVQNSPLHF. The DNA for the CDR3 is TGCGCCAGCAGCGGGTCCGGGACAGTCCAAAATTCACCCCTCCACTTT.

Written as DNA, the CDR3 is TGTGCCAGCAGGCCCTCAGGGGGTGGTGGCTACACCTTC. Amino acid sequence: CASRPSGGGGYTF. The chain combines TRBV5-4 with TRBJ1-2, with 7 bases that match TRBD1. The V gene's germline CDR1 is SGHNT and CDR2 YYREEE (reference sequence). J was trimmed by 7 bases and V by 5 bases; bases with no gene match: 8. The CDR3 contains 13 residues.

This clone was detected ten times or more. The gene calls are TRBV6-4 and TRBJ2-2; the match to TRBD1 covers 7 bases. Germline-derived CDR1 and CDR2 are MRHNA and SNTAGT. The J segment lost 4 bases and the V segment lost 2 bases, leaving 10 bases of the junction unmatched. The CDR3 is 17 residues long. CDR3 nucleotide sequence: TGTGCCAGCAGTGACACCTCCCGGGACAGCCCCACCGGGGAGCTGTTTTTT. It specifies CASSDTSRDSPTGELFF.

The CDR3 DNA reads as TGTGCCAGCAGCCGGGACACCGCTAACTATGGCTACACCTTC. Translating gives CASSRDTANYGYTF. The chain combines TRBV14 with TRBJ1-2; tentative D call: TRBD1 (6 bases). The CDR3 is 14 amino acids. V lost 4 bases and J lost 0, with 9 bases in between. In germline, CDR1 is SGHDN, CDR2 FVKESK.

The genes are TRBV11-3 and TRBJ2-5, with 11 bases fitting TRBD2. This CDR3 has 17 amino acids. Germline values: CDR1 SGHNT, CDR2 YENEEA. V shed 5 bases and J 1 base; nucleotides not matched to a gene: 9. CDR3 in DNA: TGTGCCAGCAGCAAAGGGCTAGCGGGAGGTCGCCAAGAGACCCAGTACTTC. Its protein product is CASSKGLAGGRQETQYF. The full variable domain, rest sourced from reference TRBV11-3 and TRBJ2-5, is EAGVVQSPRYKIIEKKQPVAFWCNPISGHNTLYWYLQNLGQGPELLIRYENEEAVDDSQLPKDRFSAERLKGVDSTLKIQPAELGDSAVYLCASSKGLAGGRQETQYFGPGTRLLVL.

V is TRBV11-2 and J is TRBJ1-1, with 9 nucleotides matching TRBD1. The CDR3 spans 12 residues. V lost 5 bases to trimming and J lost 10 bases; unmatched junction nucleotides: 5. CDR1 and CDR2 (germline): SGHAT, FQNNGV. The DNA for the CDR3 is TGTGCCAGCAGCACACAGGGGGCGCGAGCTTTCTTT. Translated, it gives CASSTQGARAFF.

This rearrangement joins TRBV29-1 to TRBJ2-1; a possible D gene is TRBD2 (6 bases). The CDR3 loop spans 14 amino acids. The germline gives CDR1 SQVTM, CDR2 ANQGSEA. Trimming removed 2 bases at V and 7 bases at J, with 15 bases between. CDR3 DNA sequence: TGCAGCGTTGAACTTTCTAGCGTTTGGAATGAGCAGTTCTTC. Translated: CSVELSSVWNEQFF.

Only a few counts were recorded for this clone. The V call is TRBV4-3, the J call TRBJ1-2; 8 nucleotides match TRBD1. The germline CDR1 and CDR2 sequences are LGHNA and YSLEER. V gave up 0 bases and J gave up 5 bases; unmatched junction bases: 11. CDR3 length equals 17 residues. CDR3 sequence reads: CASSQDLGTGGFYGYTF. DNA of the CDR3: TGCGCCAGCAGCCAAGACTTGGGGACAGGAGGGTTTTATGGCTACACCTTC.